The 20 T cell receptor beta chains in this list originate from one sample, sequenced in a study of immune evolution from preneoplasia to lung adenocarcinoma. Using immunoSEQ multiplex PCR, the repertoire was profiled, and TCRdb retains in-frame clones only, with some absent. Seen here are about 41,000 clones, over 75% observed once, and the top ten hold 4% to 5%. Material: FFPE invasive lung adenocarcinoma tissue. These receptors originate from a person aged 55 to 75 with lung adenocarcinoma.

This clone has a single count. At one end, the junction sequence differs from germline, possibly due to a read error. The rearrangement uses TRBV2 and TRBJ1-3; D gene ambiguous. The germline V gene has CDR1 SNHLY and CDR2 FYNNEI. The CDR3 has 14 residues. CDR3 sequence reads: CASREDTSGNTIYF. The CDR3 DNA is TGTGCCAGCAGGGAAGACACTTCTGGAAACACCATATATTTT.

This sequence joins TRBV6-4 and TRBJ2-2, with 10 bases aligning to TRBD2. The CDR3 length is 15 residues. The V gene's germline CDR1 is MRHNA and CDR2 SNTAGT. After removal of 6 bases from V and 6 bases from J, the junction contained 7 bases not matched to a gene. The CDR3 here is CASRQAGTSAGELFF. The CDR3 nucleotides read TGTGCCAGCAGACAGGCCGGGACTAGCGCCGGGGAGCTGTTTTTT.

The chain combines TRBV7-2 with TRBJ1-1; maybe TRBD1 (6 bases). Looked up from germline, CDR1 is SGHTA and CDR2 is FQGNSA. Trimming left V 1 base short and J 9 bases short, with 12 bases between. The CDR3 has 13 residues. CDR3 sequence reads: CASSLGRDTKAFF. CDR3 DNA: TGTGCCAGCAGCTTAGGTCGGGACACAAAAGCTTTCTTT.

The J gene is TRBJ2-2, the V gene TRBV12-2. TRBV12-2 is a pseudogene locus. The CDR3 loop spans 14 amino acids. The CDR3 coding sequence is TGTGCAAGTCGCGCAAGTGCGAACACCGGGGAGCTGTTTTTT. Protein product: CASRASANTGELFF.

V is TRBV6-6 and J is TRBJ1-4, with D unclear. With 2 bases removed from V and 8 bases from J, the gap between germline ends came to 15 bases. Germline values: CDR1 MNHNY, CDR2 SVGAGI (reference sequence). CDR3 length: 15 residues. The CDR3 region is CASSYAKAAQEKLFF. In DNA form, the CDR3 reads TGTGCCAGCAGTTACGCCAAAGCGGCCCAGGAAAAACTGTTTTTT.

This sequence joins TRBV28 and TRBJ1-5; 11 nucleotides match TRBD1. Germline loops: CDR1 MDHEN, CDR2 SYDVKM. The CDR3 has 16 amino acids. V dropped 4 bases and J dropped 2; count of bases not matched to a gene: 4. CDR3 DNA: TGTGCCAGCAGTTCCGGACAGGGGGCGCGCAATCAGCCCCAGCATTTT. It encodes CASSSGQGARNQPQHF.

This clone has only a few counts. This sequence joins TRBV6-5 and TRBJ1-2; TRBD1 matches at 7 bases. CDR1 is MNHEY and CDR2 is SVGAGI in the germline V gene. This CDR3 comprises 15 residues. V gave up 2 bases and J gave up 5 bases; unmatched junction bases: 8. The CDR3 DNA reads TGTGCCAGCAGTTACACCCAACAGGGGCGATATGGCTACACCTTC. Its protein product is CASSYTQQGRYGYTF.

This clone was found once. V is TRBV9 and J is TRBJ2-1; a possible D gene is TRBD2 (6 bases). The V end lost 4 bases, the J end lost 10 bases, and 21 bases lay between the germline ends. Germline V gene data show CDR1 as SGDLS and CDR2 as YYNGEE. The CDR3 length is 15 residues. The DNA of the CDR3 is TGTGCCAGCAGCCAGCAAGGTGGGAGTGGGAGGGAGCAGTTCTTC. Residues: CASSQQGGSGREQFF. Using reference TRBV9 and TRBJ2-1 for the parts outside the CDR3, the full variable domain is DSGVTQTPKHLITATGQRVTLRCSPRSGDLSVYWYQQSLDQGLQFLIQYYNGEERAKGNILERFSAQQFPDLHSELNLSSLELGDSALYFCASSQQGGSGREQFFGPGTRLTVL.

J is TRBJ2-3 and V is TRBV28; tentative D call: TRBD2 (5 bases). Per germline, CDR1 MDHEN and CDR2 SYDVKM. CDR3 length equals 17 residues. Trimming stripped 6 bases from V and 4 bases from J, with 23 bases between. The DNA of the CDR3 is TGTGCCAGCAGCTTGGGCTCGGTTGCGGGTGGGGCAGATACGCAGTATTTT. Amino acid sequence: CASSLGSVAGGADTQYF.

The genes are TRBV9 and TRBJ2-1; either TRBD1 or TRBD2 may supply D (6 bases each). The germline V gene encodes CDR1 SGDLS and CDR2 YYNGEE. V lost 4 bases and J lost 12, with 17 bases in between. The length of the CDR3 is 13 residues. The CDR3 bases are TGTGCCAGCAGCTTTGGGACGGGGGCGCGGCAGTTCTTC. As protein: CASSFGTGARQFF.

Notes on this clone: Additional DNA sequences in this sample encode the identical CDR3. The genes are TRBV5-1 and TRBJ2-7; D remains ambiguous. Trimming removed 4 bases at V and 0 bases at J, with 8 bases between. The germline gives CDR1 SGHRS, CDR2 YFSETQ. CDR3 length: 13 residues. The DNA of the CDR3 is TGCGCCAGCAGCGACGGTAGCTCCTACGAGCAGTACTTC. Protein sequence: CASSDGSSYEQYF.

This rearrangement joins TRBV7-6 to TRBJ2-7, with D possibly called TRBD1 or TRBD2 (6 bases each). V lost 1 base and J 3 bases, leaving 16 bases between the germline ends. This CDR3 comprises 16 residues. Germline V gene data show CDR1 as SGHVS and CDR2 as FNYEAQ. CDR3 bases: TGTGCCAGCAGCTTAGTAGGGGGTCGGCGGGGCTACGAGCAGTACTTC. It encodes CASSLVGGRRGYEQYF.

The CDR3 region is CASSIAQLYGYTF. The CDR3 nucleotides read TGTGCCAGTAGTATAGCACAGCTCTATGGCTACACCTTC. This chain links TRBV19 with TRBJ1-2, with D unresolved. Trimming removed 1 base at V and 4 bases at J, with 7 bases between. This CDR3 has 13 amino acids. CDR1 is LNHDA and CDR2 is SQIVND in the germline V gene (reference sequence).

The chain employs TRBV2 and TRBJ1-1, with a weak D call TRBD1 (5 bases). CDR3 size: 14 residues. V was pared by 6 bases and J by 1 base, with 12 bases between. The germline gives CDR1 SNHLY, CDR2 FYNNEI. The DNA for the CDR3 is TGTGCCAGCAGCCCTCTCGGGGGGAACACTGAAGCTTTCTTT. Its translation is CASSPLGGNTEAFF.

The J gene is TRBJ2-3, the V gene TRBV4-1; no clear D gene. Deletions cut 0 bases from V and 4 bases from J, with 11 bases between. This CDR3 is built from 15 residues. Germline CDR1 is MGHRA and CDR2 is YSYEKL. In DNA, the CDR3 is TGCGCCAGCAGCCAAGATCGCCGGATGGCAGATACGCAGTATTTT. The encoded protein is CASSQDRRMADTQYF.

This clone was counted a few times. This sample also contains other DNA sequences that code for the same CDR3. The V and J genes are TRBV5-4 and TRBJ1-2; D may be TRBD1 (6 bases). The CDR3 has 14 residues. Trimming removed 0 bases at V and 0 bases at J, with 6 bases between. The germline V gene encodes CDR1 SGHNT and CDR2 YYREEE (reference sequence). The CDR3 region has the DNA TGTGCCAGCAGCTTGGACAGGGCTAACTATGGCTACACCTTC. Encoded protein: CASSLDRANYGYTF.

The chain's CDR3 is CASSAGTGRARGEQFF. In DNA form, the CDR3 reads TGTGCCAGCAGTGCCGGGACAGGGAGGGCTCGGGGTGAGCAGTTCTTC. This sequence joins TRBV27 and TRBJ2-1, with TRBD1 matching over 9 bases. Germline CDR1 reads MNHEY; CDR2 reads SMNVEV (reference sequence). Trimming cost V 5 bases and J 9 bases; bases outside gene matches: 14. CDR3 length: 16 amino acids.

The chain combines TRBV18 with TRBJ2-7, with D tentatively TRBD1 (6 bases). The CDR3 loop spans 14 amino acids. V was clipped by 2 bases and J by 5 bases, with 13 bases between them. From germline, CDR1 is KGHSH and CDR2 LQKENI. The CDR3 coding sequence is TGTGCCAGCTCACCAGTTGGGCAGGGGAACGAGCAGTACTTC. It is translated as CASSPVGQGNEQYF.

V is TRBV27 and J is TRBJ2-7; D gene uncertain. Trimming removed 4 bases at V and 5 bases at J, with 0 bases between. Germline V gives CDR1 MNHEY, CDR2 SMNVEV (reference sequence). CDR3 length: 9 residues. DNA for the CDR3: TGTGCCAGCAGTTACGAGCAGTACTTC. This translates into CASSYEQYF.

The chain joins TRBV7-2 to TRBJ2-5; TRBD2 is a possible D gene (6 bases). The V gene lost 9 bases and the J gene lost 5 bases, with 16 bases spanning the gap. The CDR3 is made up of 13 amino acids. The germline V gene has CDR1 SGHTA and CDR2 FQGNSA. The CDR3 loop reads CASTAYREETQYF. CDR3 in DNA: TGTGCCAGTACCGCCTACCGGGAGGAGACCCAGTACTTC. The full variable domain, in which reference TRBV7-2 and TRBJ2-5 provide the parts outside the CDR3, is GAGVSQSPSNKVTEKGKDVELRCDPISGHTALYWYRQSLGQGLEFLIYFQGNSAPDKSGLPSDRFSAERTGGSVSTLTIQRTQQEDSAVYLCASTAYREETQYFGPGTRLLVL.